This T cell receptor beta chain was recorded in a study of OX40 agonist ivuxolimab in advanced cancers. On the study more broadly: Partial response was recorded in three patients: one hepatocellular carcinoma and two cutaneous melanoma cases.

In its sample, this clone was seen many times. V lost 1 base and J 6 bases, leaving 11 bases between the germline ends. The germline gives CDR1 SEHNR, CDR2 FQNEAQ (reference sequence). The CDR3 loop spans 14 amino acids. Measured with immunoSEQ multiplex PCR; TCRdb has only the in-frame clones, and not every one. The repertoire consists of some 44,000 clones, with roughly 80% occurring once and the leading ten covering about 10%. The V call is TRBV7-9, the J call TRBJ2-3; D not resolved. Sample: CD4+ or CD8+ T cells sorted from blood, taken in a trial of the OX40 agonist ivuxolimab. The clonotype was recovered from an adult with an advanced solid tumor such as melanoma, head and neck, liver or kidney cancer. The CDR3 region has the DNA TGTGCCAGCAGCTTAGGCACCGACGGTGATACGCAGTATTTT. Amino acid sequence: CASSLGTDGDTQYF.